A selection of T cell receptor beta chains follows, all from one sample in a study of blood T cell repertoires in COVID-19. TCRdb's table, derived via immunoSEQ multiplex PCR, lists solely in-frame clones and lacks some. The profile shows under 300,000 clones, 70% to 85% of them singletons. Material: peripheral blood. The receptors shown here come from a woman older than 75 with acute or convalescent COVID-19. The CDR3 runs from the conserved cysteine through the conserved F or W. Fields, in order: D gene, V gene, clone size, J gene, CDR3 protein, CDR3 DNA. A D gene is named only where the DNA matches it firmly. Clone size is given for some rows only: seen once, a few or many times, or a class if the clone is expanded.

TRBD2,TRBV5-1,NA,TRBJ2-1,CASSRVVSGGEQFF,TGCGCCAGCAGCCGCGTTGTTAGCGGGGGTGAGCAGTTCTTC
NA,TRBV19,NA,TRBJ2-2,CASSIPGVGGELFF,TGTGCCAGTAGTATACCAGGGGTAGGCGGGGAGCTGTTTTTT
NA,TRBV2,NA,TRBJ1-1,CASRNLMNTEAFF,TGTGCCAGTAGAAACCTCATGAACACTGAAGCTTTCTTT
TRBD1,TRBV10-3,NA,TRBJ1-1,CATQGVGTEAFF,TGTGCCACCCAGGGGGTTGGCACTGAAGCTTTCTTT
TRBD2,TRBV4-1,NA,TRBJ2-2,CASSQSSGAPGELFF,TGCGCCAGCAGCCAATCTAGCGGGGCACCCGGGGAGCTGTTTTTT
NA,TRBV12-3/TRBV12-4,many,TRBJ1-2,CASTRGDYGYTF,TGTGCCAGCACCAGGGGAGACTATGGCTACACCTTC
TRBD2,TRBV9,NA,TRBJ2-1,CASSGGLAGGLDPAFF,TGTGCCAGCAGCGGAGGACTAGCGGGGGGGCTCGACCCAGCGTTCTTC
NA,TRBV6-6,NA,TRBJ1-3,CASTHGNTIYF,TGTGCCAGCACCCATGGAAACACCATATATTTT
NA,TRBV28,NA,TRBJ1-2,CATVQGSPYGYTF,TGTGCCACCGTCCAGGGGTCTCCTTATGGCTACACCTTC
NA,TRBV15,NA,TRBJ1-2,CATSRDPAGVQNYGYTF,TGTGCCACCAGCAGAGATCCGGCAGGCGTCCAGAACTATGGCTACACCTTC
TRBD1,TRBV3-1/TRBV3-2,NA,TRBJ2-3,CASSQFRPGQGQDTQYF,TGTGCCAGCAGCCAGTTTCGTCCGGGACAGGGACAAGATACGCAGTATTTT
NA,TRBV19,NA,TRBJ2-1,CASSIEMGTYNEQFF,TGTGCCAGTAGTATAGAAATGGGGACTTACAATGAGCAGTTCTTC
NA,TRBV15,NA,TRBJ2-7,CATSRDWADYEQYF,TGTGCCACCAGCAGAGATTGGGCAGACTACGAGCAGTACTTC
NA,TRBV11-2,NA,TRBJ2-7,CASSLMGRGPNEQYF,TGTGCCAGCAGCTTAATGGGCAGGGGACCGAACGAGCAGTACTTC
NA,TRBV3-1/TRBV3-2,NA,TRBJ1-2,CASSLRGGTYGYTF,TGTGCCAGCAGCCTCAGAGGAGGGACGTATGGCTACACCTTC
NA,TRBV9,NA,TRBJ1-4,CASSAGRLFF,TGTGCCAGCAGCGCCGGGAGGCTGTTTTTT
NA,TRBV2,once,TRBJ1-6,CASRGRQGQNSPLHF,TGTGCCAGCAGGGGCCGGCAAGGACAGAATTCACCCCTCCACTTT
NA,TRBV6-6,NA,TRBJ1-6,CASSPRGRENNSPLHF,TGTGCCAGCAGTCCACGGGGACGGGAGAATAATTCACCCCTCCACTTT
TRBD1,TRBV6-1,few,TRBJ1-2,CASSEGRGRGNYGYTF,TGTGCCAGCAGTGAAGGCCGGGGCAGGGGGAACTATGGCTACACCTTC
NA,TRBV13,NA,TRBJ2-1,CASSLGRGPYNEQFF,TGTGCCAGCAGCTTAGGGCGGGGGCCGTACAATGAGCAGTTCTTC
NA,TRBV20-1,NA,TRBJ2-1,CSASGGPNEQFF,TGCAGTGCTAGTGGGGGGCCGAATGAGCAGTTCTTC
NA,TRBV23-1,once,TRBJ1-4,CASSQSEGTNEKLFF,TGCGCCAGCAGTCAATCGGAGGGGACTAATGAAAAACTGTTTTTT
TRBD1,TRBV15,NA,TRBJ1-1,CATSTTWTGGTEAFF,TGTGCCACCAGCACCACTTGGACAGGAGGCACTGAAGCTTTCTTT
NA,TRBV28,NA,TRBJ2-1,CASSSGLPAQFF,TGTGCCAGCAGTTCGGGACTCCCGGCGCAGTTCTTC
TRBD1,TRBV29-1,NA,TRBJ1-6,CSVWTGENSPLHF,TGCAGCGTTTGGACAGGGGAGAATTCACCCCTCCACTTT
TRBD2,TRBV14,NA,TRBJ2-1,CASSQVPQRGGPNEQFF,TGTGCCAGCAGCCAAGTCCCCCAGCGGGGGGGCCCCAATGAGCAGTTCTTC
TRBD1,TRBV28,NA,TRBJ2-1,CASSRDQGAYNEQFF,TGTGCCAGCAGTCGCGACCAGGGGGCTTACAATGAGCAGTTCTTC
NA,TRBV7-2,NA,TRBJ1-1,CASSPRTEAFF,TGTGCCAGCAGCCCTCGGACTGAAGCTTTCTTT
NA,TRBV19,NA,TRBJ2-2,CASSQAGRNTGELFF,TGTGCCAGTAGCCAGGCGGGGAGAAACACCGGGGAGCTGTTTTTT
NA,TRBV28,once,TRBJ1-4,CASRPRGGYEKLFF,TGTGCCAGCAGGCCCAGGGGAGGGTATGAAAAACTGTTTTTT
TRBD1,TRBV9,NA,TRBJ1-1,CASSVGLDRVTGTTEAFF,TGTGCCAGCAGCGTAGGTTTGGACAGGGTTACGGGGACGACTGAAGCTTTCTTT
TRBD1,TRBV27,NA,TRBJ2-5,CASSRTGEETQYF,TGTGCCAGCAGTAGGACAGGGGAAGAGACCCAGTACTTC
TRBD1,TRBV5-1,once,TRBJ2-4,CASSQTGVRNIQYF,TGCGCCAGCAGCCAGACAGGGGTTAGGAACATTCAGTACTTC
TRBD1,TRBV25-1,NA,TRBJ1-4,CASSDPTGRNEKLFF,TGTGCCAGCAGTGACCCGACAGGGAGGAATGAAAAACTGTTTTTT
TRBD1,TRBV3-1/TRBV3-2,NA,TRBJ1-3,CASSQGQGAFTIYF,TGTGCCAGCAGCCAAGGGCAGGGGGCTTTCACCATATATTTT
TRBD1,TRBV5-1,NA,TRBJ2-5,CASSRGTGGETQYF,TGCGCCAGCAGCCGTGGGACAGGGGGGGAGACCCAGTACTTC
NA,TRBV5-6,NA,TRBJ2-1,CATGQTGGSSYNEQFF,TGTGCCACGGGCCAGACAGGAGGAAGCTCCTACAATGAGCAGTTCTTC
TRBD1,TRBV3-1/TRBV3-2,NA,TRBJ1-1,CASSLGQFEAFF,TGTGCCAGCAGCCTGGGACAGTTTGAAGCTTTCTTT
TRBD1,TRBV5-1,NA,TRBJ1-6,CASSSRQGGVYNSPLHF,TGCGCCAGCAGCTCTCGACAGGGTGGCGTCTATAATTCACCCCTCCACTTT
TRBD1,TRBV6-6,NA,TRBJ1-5,CASSLKQGSNQPQHF,TGTGCCAGCAGCCTGAAACAGGGGAGCAATCAGCCCCAGCATTTT
NA,TRBV5-1,NA,TRBJ2-2,CASSLSTGSHGELFF,TGCGCCAGCAGCTTGAGCACAGGGAGTCACGGGGAGCTGTTTTTT
NA,TRBV9,NA,TRBJ1-1,CASSVVTANTEAFF,TGTGCCAGCAGCGTAGTAACAGCGAACACTGAAGCTTTCTTT
NA,TRBV1,NA,TRBJ2-1,CTSSRGTSGGAKVWNEQFF,TGCACCAGCAGCCGAGGGACTAGCGGGGGGGCCAAGGTTTGGAATGAGCAGTTCTTC
NA,TRBV9,NA,TRBJ1-3,CASSVGGLENTIYF,TGTGCCAGCAGCGTAGGGGGACTAGAAAACACCATATATTTT